This TCR beta chain is drawn from a study of T cell responses to AZD1222 COVID-19 vaccine. The CDR3 is 12 residues long. In germline, CDR1 is SNHLY, CDR2 FYNNEI. V shed 3 bases and J shed 13 bases, with 13 bases lying between them. As for this clone: Its specificity is unknown.

Overall study results and limits: At 160-218 and 743-854, vaccine-associated CD4 TCRs were dominant, and they spanned spike. Repertoire sampling occurred only after the peak T cell response.

The assay was immunoSEQ multiplex PCR, and TCRdb's table has in-frame clones only and misses some. This sample has approximately 110,000 clones, with approximately 90% found just once. This chain uses TRBV2 with TRBJ1-5; unclear D gene. This receptor was identified in an adult in good health. This specimen consisted of peripheral blood, obtained on day 0 of AZD1222 vaccination. In DNA, the CDR3 is TGTGCCAGCAGTGACGGTCGGCTATCTCAGCATTTT. It encodes CASSDGRLSQHF.